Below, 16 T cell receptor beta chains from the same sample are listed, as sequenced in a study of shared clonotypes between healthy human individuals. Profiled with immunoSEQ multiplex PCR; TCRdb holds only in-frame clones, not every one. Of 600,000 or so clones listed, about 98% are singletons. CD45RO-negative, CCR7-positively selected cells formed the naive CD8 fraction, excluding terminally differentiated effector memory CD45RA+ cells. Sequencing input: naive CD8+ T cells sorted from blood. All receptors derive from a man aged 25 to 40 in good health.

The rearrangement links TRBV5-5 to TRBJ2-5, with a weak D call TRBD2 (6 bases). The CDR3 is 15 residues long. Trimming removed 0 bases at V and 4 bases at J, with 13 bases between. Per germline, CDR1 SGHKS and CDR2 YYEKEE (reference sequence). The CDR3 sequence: CASSLERDSLETQYF. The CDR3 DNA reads TGTGCCAGCAGCTTGGAAAGGGACTCTCTAGAGACCCAGTACTTC.

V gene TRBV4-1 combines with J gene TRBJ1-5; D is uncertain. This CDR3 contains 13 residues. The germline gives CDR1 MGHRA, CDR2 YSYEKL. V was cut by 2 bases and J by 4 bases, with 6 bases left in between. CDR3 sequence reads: CASSQYMNQPQHF. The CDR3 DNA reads TGCGCCAGCAGCCAATACATGAATCAGCCCCAGCATTTT.

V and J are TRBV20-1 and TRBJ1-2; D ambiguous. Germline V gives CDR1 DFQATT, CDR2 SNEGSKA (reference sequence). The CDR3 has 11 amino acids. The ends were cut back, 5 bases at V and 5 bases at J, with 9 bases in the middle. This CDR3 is CSAPSAYGYTF. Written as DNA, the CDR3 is TGCAGTGCTCCTAGCGCGTATGGCTACACCTTC.

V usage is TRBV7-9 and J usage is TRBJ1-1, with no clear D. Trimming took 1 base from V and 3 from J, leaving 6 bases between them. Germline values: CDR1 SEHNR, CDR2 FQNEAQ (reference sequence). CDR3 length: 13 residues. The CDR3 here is CASSLDPYTEAFF. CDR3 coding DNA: TGTGCCAGCAGCTTAGATCCGTACACTGAAGCTTTCTTT.

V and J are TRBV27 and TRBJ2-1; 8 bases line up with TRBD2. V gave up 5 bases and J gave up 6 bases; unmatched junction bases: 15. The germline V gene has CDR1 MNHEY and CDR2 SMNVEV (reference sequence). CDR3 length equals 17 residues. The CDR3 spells CASSLGTLLAGINEQFF. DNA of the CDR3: TGTGCCAGCAGTCTAGGAACGTTGTTAGCGGGAATCAATGAGCAGTTCTTC.

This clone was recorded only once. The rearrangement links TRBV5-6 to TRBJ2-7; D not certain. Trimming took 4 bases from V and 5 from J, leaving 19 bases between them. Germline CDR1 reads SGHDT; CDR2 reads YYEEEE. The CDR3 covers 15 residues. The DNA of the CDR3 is TGTGCCAGCAGCCAGGTCGACCGGGTATCCCACGAGCAGTACTTC. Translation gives CASSQVDRVSHEQYF.

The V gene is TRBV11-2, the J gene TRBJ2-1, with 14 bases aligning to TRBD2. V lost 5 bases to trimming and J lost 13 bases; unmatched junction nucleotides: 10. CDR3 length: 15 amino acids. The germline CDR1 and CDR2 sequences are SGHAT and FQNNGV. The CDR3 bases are TGTGCCAGCAGCGGGGGACTAGCGGGAGTTGTCCATCAGTTCTTC. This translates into CASSGGLAGVVHQFF.

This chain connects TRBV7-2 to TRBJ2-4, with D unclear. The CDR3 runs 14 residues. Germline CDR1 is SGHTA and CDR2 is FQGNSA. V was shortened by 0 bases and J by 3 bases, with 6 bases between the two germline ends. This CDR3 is CASSLAQNKNIQYF. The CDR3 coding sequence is TGTGCCAGCAGCTTAGCACAAAACAAAAACATTCAGTACTTC.

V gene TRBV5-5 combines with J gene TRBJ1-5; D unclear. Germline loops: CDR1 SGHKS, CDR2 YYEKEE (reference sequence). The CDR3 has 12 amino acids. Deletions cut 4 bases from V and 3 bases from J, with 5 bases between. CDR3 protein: CASSASNQPQHF. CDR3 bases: TGTGCCAGCAGCGCCTCCAATCAGCCCCAGCATTTT.

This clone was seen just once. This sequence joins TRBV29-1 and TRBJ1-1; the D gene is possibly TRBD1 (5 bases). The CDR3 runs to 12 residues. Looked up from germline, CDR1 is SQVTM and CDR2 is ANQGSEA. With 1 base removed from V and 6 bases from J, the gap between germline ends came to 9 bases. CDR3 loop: CSVEGGSAEAFF. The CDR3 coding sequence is TGCAGCGTTGAAGGGGGGTCGGCTGAAGCTTTCTTT. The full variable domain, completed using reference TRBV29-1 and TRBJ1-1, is SAVISQKPSRDICQRGTSLTIQCQVDSQVTMMFWYRQQPGQSLTLIATANQGSEATYESGFVIDKFPISRPNLTFSTLTVSNMSPEDSSIYLCSVEGGSAEAFFGQGTRLTVV.

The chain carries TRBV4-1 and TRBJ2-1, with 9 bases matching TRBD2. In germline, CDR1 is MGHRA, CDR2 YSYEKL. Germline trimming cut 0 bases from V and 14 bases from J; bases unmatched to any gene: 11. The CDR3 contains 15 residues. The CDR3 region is CASSQDFDSGRGEFF. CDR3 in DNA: TGCGCCAGCAGCCAAGATTTTGATAGCGGGAGAGGGGAGTTCTTC.

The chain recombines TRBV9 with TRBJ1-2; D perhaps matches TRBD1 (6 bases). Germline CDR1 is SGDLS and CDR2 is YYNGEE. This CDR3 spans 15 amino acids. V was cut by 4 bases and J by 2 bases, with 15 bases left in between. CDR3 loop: CASSPGVGGNYGYTF. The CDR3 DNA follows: TGTGCCAGCAGCCCTGGGGTAGGGGGGAACTATGGCTACACCTTC.

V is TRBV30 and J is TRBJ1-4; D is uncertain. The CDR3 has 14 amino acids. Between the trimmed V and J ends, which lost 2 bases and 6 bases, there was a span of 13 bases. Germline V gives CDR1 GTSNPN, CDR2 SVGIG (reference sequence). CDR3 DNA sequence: TGTGCCTGGAGTACTGAGACGGCGTATGAAAAACTGTTTTTT. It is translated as CAWSTETAYEKLFF.

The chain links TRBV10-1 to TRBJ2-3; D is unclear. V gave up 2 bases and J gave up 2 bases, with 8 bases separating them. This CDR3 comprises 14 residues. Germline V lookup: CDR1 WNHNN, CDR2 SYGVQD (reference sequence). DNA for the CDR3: TGCGCCAGCAGTGAGAACCGGCTCACAGATACGCAGTATTTT. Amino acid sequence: CASSENRLTDTQYF.

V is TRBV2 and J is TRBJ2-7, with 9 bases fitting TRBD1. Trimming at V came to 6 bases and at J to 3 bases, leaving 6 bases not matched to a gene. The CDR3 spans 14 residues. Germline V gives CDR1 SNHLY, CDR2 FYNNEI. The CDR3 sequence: CASRGQGGFYEQYF. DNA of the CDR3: TGTGCCAGCAGGGGACAGGGAGGATTCTACGAGCAGTACTTC.

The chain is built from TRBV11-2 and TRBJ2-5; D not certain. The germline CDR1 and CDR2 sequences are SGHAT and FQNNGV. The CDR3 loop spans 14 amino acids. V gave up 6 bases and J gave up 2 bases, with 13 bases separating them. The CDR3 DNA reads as TGTGCCAGCAGGTCACCGGCGGCGCAAGAGACCCAGTACTTC. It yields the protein CASRSPAAQETQYF.